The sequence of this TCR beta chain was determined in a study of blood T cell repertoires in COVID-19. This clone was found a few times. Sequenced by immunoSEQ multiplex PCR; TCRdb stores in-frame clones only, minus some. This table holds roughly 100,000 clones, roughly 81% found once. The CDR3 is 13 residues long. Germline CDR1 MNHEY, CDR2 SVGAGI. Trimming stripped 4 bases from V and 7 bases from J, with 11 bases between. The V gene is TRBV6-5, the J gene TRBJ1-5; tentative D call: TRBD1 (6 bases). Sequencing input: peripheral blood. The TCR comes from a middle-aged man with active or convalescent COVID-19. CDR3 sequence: CASSSGQIQPQHF. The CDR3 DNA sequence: TGTGCCAGCAGTTCTGGACAGATACAGCCCCAGCATTTT.